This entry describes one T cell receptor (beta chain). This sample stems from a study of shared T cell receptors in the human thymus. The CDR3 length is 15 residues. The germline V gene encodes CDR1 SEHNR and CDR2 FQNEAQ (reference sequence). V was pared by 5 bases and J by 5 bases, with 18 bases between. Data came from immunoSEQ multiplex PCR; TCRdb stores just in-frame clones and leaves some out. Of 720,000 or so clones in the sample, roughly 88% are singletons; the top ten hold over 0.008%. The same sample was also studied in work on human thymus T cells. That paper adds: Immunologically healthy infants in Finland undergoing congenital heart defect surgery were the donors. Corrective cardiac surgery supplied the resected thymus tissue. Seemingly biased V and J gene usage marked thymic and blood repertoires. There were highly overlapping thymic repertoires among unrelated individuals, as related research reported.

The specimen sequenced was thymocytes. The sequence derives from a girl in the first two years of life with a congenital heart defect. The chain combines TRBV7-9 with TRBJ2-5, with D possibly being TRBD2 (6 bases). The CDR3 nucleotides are TGTGCCAGCAGCCTGCCTCGGGGGATGGAGGAGACCCAGTACTTC. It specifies CASSLPRGMEETQYF.